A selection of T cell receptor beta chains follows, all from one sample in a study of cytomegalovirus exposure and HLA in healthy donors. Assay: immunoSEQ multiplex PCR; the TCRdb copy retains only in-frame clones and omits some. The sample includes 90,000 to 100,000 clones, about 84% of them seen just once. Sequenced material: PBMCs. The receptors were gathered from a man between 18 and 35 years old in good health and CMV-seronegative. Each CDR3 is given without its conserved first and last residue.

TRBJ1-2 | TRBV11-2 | ASSQRVGRGLGYT
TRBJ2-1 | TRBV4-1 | ASSQVVLPTNEQF
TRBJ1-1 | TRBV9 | ASSPHPGANTEAF
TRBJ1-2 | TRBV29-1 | SVGAGQGYT
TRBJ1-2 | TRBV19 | ASRGESVYGYT
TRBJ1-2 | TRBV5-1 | ASSLFRTDSNDYT
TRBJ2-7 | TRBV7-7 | ASSLERSEEQY
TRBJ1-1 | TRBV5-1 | ASSSTGGPTEAF
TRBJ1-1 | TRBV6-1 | AITLTENTEAF
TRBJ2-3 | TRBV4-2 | ASSPLQGGTDTQY
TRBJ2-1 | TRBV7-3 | ASSLASGGAINEQF
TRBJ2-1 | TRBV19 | ASSRTSGGAILPYNEQF
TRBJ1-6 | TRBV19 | ASSMGRSPGSPLH
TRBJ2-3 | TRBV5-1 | ASSFTSGGVPDTQY
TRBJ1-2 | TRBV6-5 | ASSYLGQGGYT
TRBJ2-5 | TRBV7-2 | ASSLQAGGQETQY
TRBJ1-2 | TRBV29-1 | SAGGYT
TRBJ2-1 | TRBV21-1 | ASSKAVAGALRGFYNEQF
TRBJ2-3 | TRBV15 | ATSLLGGWDTQY
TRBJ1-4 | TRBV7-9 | ASSSTGGGTNEKLF
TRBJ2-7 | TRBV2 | ASSDPDTSYEQY
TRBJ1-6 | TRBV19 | ASRPRGSNSPLH
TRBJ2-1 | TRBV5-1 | ASKGLAGRVDEQF
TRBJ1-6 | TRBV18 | ASSRTGEDNSPLH
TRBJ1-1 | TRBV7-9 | ASSRGATEAF
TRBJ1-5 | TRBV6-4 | ASSEQAGRYQPQH
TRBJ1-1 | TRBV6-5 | ASSYLEEGLTV
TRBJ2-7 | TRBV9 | ASSVGQGTYEQY
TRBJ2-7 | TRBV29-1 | SGRDMTYEQY
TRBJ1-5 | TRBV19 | ASSRRGGDSNQPQH
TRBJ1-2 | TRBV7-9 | SSSPPPALANYGYT
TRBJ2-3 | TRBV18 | ASSLLTSGSADTQY
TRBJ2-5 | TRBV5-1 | ASSWQGFTLETQY
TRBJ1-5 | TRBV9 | ASSAQGSKIQPQH
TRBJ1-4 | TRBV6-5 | ASSWDTKGGLF
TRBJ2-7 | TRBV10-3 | AISETFYEQY
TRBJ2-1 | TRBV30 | AWMASFYNEQF
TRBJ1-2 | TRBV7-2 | ASSRRAGAERQGGYT
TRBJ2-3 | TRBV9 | ASSPRRGGRMTDTQY
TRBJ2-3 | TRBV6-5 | ASSRTPGTDTQY
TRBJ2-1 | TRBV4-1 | ASSQEEAALATSSYNEQF
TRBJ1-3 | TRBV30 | AWSAGQGGNTIY
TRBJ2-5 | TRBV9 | ASSPSGFSFETQY
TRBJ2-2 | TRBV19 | ASRSGGGFNGELF
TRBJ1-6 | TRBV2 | ASSEAFYFNSPLH
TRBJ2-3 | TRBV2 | ASTLAGGPLADTQY
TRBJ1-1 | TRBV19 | ASSATVETEAF
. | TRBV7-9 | ASSPTGENEQY
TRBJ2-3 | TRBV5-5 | ASSLTRSGTDTQY
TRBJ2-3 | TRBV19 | ASSMARSTDTQY
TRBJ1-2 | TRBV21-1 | ASSNSRTGGHYGYT
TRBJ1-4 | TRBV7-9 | ASSLGQPTNEKLF
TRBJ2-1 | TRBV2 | ASSVIAGGVGEQF
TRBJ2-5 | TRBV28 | ASRVQGVPQY
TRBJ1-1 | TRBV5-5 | ASSPVARWAEAF